This T cell receptor beta chain was obtained from a study of Ad26.COV2.S vaccination and SARS-CoV-2 variants. Findings of the study overall: Ad26.COV2.S recipients had broader spike-specific TCRs (P = 0.0014).

Sample treatment: about 20 received Ad26.COV2.S at low or high dose, single or two shots; about 5 received placebo; per-sample allocation not given. Day 63 following the first vaccine or placebo injection was when the samples were taken. Using immunoSEQ multiplex PCR, the repertoire was profiled, and TCRdb retains in-frame clones only, with some absent. The sample has fewer than 500,000 clones, about 90% seen once; the top ten hold approximately 4.5%. This CDR3 has 14 residues. Germline V gives CDR1 SGHDT, CDR2 YYEEEE. V lost 4 bases and J lost 4; bases outside the gene matches: 8. In the case of this clone: The target antigen is unknown.

The sequencing here drew on peripheral blood, taken in a trial of Ad26.COV2.S vaccine versus placebo. The chain carries TRBV5-6 and TRBJ2-7; TRBD2 matches 7 bases. The origin of this receptor is a person aged 18-60 years who received the Ad26.COV2.S COVID-19 vaccine or a placebo. This CDR3 is CASSPRPGGYEQYF. The CDR3 nucleotides are TGTGCCAGCAGCCCGCGACCCGGGGGGTACGAGCAGTACTTC. The full variable domain, with the rest looked up from reference TRBV5-6 and TRBJ2-7, is DAGVTQSPTHLIKTRGQQVTLRCSPKSGHDTVSWYQQALGQGPQFIFQYYEEEERQRGNFPDRFSGHQFPNYSSELNVNALLLGDSALYLCASSPRPGGYEQYFGPGTRLTVT.